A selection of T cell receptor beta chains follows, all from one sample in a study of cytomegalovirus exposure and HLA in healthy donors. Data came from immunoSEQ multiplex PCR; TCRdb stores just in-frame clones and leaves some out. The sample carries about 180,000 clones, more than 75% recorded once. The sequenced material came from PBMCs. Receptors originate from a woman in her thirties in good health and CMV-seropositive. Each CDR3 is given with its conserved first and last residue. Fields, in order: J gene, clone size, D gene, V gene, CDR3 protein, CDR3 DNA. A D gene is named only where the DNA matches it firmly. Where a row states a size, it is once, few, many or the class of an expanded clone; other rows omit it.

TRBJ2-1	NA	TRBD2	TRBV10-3	CAISDGLAGGDEQFF	TGTGCCATCAGTGACGGGCTAGCGGGTGGAGATGAGCAGTTCTTC
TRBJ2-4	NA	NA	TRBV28	CASSLGGVIKNIQYF	TGTGCCAGCAGTTTAGGAGGGGTGATCAAAAACATTCAGTACTTC
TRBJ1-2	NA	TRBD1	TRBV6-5	CASSYGQGGYGYTF	TGTGCCAGCAGTTACGGACAGGGCGGTTATGGCTACACCTTC
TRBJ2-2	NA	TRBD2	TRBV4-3	CASSLRAGGDTGELFF	TGCGCCAGCAGCCTCCGGGCGGGGGGCGACACCGGGGAGCTGTTTTTT
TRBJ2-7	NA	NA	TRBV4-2	CASSQGFRSSYEQYF	TGTGCCAGCAGCCAAGGATTTAGGAGCTCCTACGAGCAGTACTTC
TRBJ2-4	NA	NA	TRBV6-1	CASSEISFNIQYF	TGTGCCAGCAGTGAAATCTCCTTCAACATTCAGTACTTC
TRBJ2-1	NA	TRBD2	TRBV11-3	CASSTWGRGAGNEQFF	TGTGCCAGCAGCACGTGGGGGCGGGGGGCCGGGAATGAGCAGTTCTTC
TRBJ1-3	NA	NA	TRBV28	CASSLRGTRNTIYF	TGTGCCAGCAGCCTTCGAGGGACTCGAAACACCATATATTTT
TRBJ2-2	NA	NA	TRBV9	CASGPGELFF	TGTGCCAGCGGGCCCGGGGAGCTGTTTTTT
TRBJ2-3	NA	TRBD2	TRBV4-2	CASSFTIAGTSTTDTQYF	TGTGCCAGCAGCTTTACCATCGCCGGGACTAGCACAACAGATACGCAGTATTTT
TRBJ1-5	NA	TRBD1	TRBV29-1	CSVAGQGGSNQPQHF	TGCAGCGTTGCTGGACAGGGAGGCAGCAATCAGCCCCAGCATTTT
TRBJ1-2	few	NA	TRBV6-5	CASSYSAAHYGYTF	TGTGCCAGCAGTTACTCGGCAGCGCACTATGGCTACACCTTC
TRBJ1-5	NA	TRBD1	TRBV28	CASSRGQVGNQPQHF	TGTGCCAGCAGTCGCGGACAGGTTGGCAATCAGCCCCAGCATTTT
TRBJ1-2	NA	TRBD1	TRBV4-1	CASHRTGGYGYTF	TGCGCCAGCCATCGGACAGGGGGCTATGGCTACACCTTC
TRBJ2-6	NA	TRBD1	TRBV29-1	CSVVDRGAPGGANVLTF	TGCAGCGTTGTAGACAGGGGGGCCCCCGGGGGGGCCAACGTCCTGACTTTC
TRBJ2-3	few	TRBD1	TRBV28	CATHRGSGTQYF	TGTGCCACCCACAGGGGATCGGGTACGCAGTATTTT
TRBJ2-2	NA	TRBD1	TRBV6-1	CASRDLQGAFGELFF	TGTGCCAGCAGAGACTTACAGGGGGCGTTCGGGGAGCTGTTTTTT
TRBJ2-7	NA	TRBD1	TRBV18	CASSPGQGNHEQYF	TGTGCCAGCTCACCAGGACAGGGCAACCACGAGCAGTACTTC
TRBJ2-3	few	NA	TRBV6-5	CASSSTASQTDTQYF	TGTGCCAGCAGTTCGACAGCTAGTCAGACAGATACGCAGTATTTT
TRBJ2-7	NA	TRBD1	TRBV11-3	CASSSPGQGPYEQYF	TGTGCCAGCAGTTCCCCGGGACAGGGCCCCTACGAGCAGTACTTC
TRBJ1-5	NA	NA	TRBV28	CASSLAVYSNQPQHF	TGTGCCAGCAGTTTGGCGGTCTATAGCAATCAGCCCCAGCATTTT
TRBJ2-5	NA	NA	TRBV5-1	CASSLEQAYQETQYF	TGCGCCAGCAGCTTGGAACAGGCCTACCAAGAGACCCAGTACTTC
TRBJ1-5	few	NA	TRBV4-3	CASSQETGNQPQHF	TGCGCCAGCAGCCAAGAAACAGGGAATCAGCCCCAGCATTTT
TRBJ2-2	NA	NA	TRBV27	CASSLKRAGGVGRSGELFF	TGTGCCAGCAGTTTGAAAAGGGCGGGCGGGGTGGGGCGTAGCGGGGAGCTGTTTTTT
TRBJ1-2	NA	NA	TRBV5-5	CASSLQGNYGYTF	TGTGCCAGCAGCTTGCAGGGTAACTATGGCTACACCTTC
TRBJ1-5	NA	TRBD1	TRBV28	CASITGAQPQHF	TGTGCCAGCATTACAGGGGCTCAGCCCCAGCATTTT
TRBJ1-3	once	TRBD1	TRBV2	CASRGGQGPTWGNTIYF	TGTGCCAGCAGGGGGGGACAGGGCCCGACGTGGGGAAACACCATATATTTT
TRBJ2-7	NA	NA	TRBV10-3	CAISGPSDSNAYEQYF	TGTGCCATCAGTGGCCCCTCAGACAGCAACGCCTACGAGCAGTACTTC
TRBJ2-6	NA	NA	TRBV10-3	CAISEYISGANVLTF	TGTGCCATCAGTGAGTATATTTCTGGGGCCAACGTCCTGACTTTC
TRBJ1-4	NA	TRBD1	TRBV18	CASSPQPGQANEKLFF	TGTGCCAGCTCCCCACAGCCGGGACAGGCAAATGAAAAACTGTTTTTT
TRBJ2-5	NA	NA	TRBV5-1	CASSLGLGKSETQYF	TGCGCCAGCAGCCTGGGGTTGGGCAAGTCAGAGACCCAGTACTTC
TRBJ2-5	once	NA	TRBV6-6	CASSWNRAEGEQYF	TGTGCCAGCAGTTGGAACAGGGCGGAAGGAGAGCAGTACTTC
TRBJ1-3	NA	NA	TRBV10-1	CASSPQSGNTIYF	TGCGCCAGCAGTCCACAATCTGGAAACACCATATATTTT